This T cell receptor (beta chain) was identified during a study of identical twins. Study-wide results and caveats: Conclusions came from cross-sectional statistical analysis, not from following the same donors.

For this clonotype: Its antigen is not known.

A universal primer site was added by template switching, and unique molecular identifiers were carried by the cDNA. TCRdb re-called the 5' RACE reads through MiXCR, storing one row per CDR3 protein. The sample yields about 550,000 distinct CDR3 sequences, around 20% seen once. These data were also reused for a study on yellow fever vaccine responses in identical twins.

Source material: CD4+ T cells sorted from blood. The sequence was obtained from a woman between 18 and 29 years old in good health.

CDR3 sequence: CARGLGLLDYGYTF. CDR3 nucleotide sequence: TGTGCCAGGGGCCTCGGGCTCCTCGACTATGGCTACACCTTC. The genes are TRBV5-5 and TRBJ1-2; D uncertain. There are 14 residues in the CDR3. With 8 bases removed from V and 3 bases from J, the gap between germline ends came to 17 bases. The germline CDR1 and CDR2 sequences are SGHKS and YYEKEE (reference sequence).